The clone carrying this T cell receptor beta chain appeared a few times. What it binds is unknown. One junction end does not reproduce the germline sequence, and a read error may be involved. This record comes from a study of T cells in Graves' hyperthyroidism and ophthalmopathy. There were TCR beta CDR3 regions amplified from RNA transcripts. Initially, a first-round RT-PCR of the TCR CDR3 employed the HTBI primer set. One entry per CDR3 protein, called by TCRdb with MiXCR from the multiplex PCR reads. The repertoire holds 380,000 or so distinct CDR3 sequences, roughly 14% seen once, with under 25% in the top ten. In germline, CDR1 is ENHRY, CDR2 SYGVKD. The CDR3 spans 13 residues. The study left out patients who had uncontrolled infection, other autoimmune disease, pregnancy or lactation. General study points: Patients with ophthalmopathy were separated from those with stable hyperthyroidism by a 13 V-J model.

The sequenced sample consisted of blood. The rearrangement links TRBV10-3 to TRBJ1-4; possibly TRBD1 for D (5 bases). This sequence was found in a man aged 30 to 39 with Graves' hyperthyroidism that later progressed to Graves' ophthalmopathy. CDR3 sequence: CAISEQENGKLFF. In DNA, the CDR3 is TGTGCCATCAGTGAACAGGAGAATGGAAAACTGTTTTTT.